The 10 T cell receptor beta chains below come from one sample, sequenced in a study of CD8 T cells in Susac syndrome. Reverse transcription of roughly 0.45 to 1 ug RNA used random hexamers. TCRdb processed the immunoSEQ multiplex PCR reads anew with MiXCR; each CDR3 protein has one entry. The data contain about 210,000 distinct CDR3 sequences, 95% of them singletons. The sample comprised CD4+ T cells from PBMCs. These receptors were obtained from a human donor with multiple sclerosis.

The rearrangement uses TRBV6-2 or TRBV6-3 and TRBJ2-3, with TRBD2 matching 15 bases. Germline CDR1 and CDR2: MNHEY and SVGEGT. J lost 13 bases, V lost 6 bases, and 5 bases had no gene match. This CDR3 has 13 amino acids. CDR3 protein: CASRGLAGGPEYF. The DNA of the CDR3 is TGTGCCAGCAGAGGACTAGCGGGGGGGCCTGAGTATTTT.

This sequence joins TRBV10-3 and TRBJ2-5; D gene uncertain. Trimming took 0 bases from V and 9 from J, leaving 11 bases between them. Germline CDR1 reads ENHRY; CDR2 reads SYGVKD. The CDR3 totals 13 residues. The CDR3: CAISESLIGAQYF. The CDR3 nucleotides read TGTGCCATCAGTGAGTCTCTCATTGGAGCCCAGTACTTC.

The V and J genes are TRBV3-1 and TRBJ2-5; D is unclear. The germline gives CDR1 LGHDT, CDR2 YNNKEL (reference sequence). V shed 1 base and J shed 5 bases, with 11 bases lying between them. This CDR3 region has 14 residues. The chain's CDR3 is CASSQALRWETQYF. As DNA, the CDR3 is TGTGCCAGCAGCCAAGCTCTACGGTGGGAGACCCAGTACTTC.

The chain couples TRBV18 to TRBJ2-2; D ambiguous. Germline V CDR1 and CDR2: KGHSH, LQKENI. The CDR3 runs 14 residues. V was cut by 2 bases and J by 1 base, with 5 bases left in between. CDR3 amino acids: CASSPKENTGELFF. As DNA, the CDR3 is TGTGCCAGCTCACCAAAAGAGAACACCGGGGAGCTGTTTTTT.

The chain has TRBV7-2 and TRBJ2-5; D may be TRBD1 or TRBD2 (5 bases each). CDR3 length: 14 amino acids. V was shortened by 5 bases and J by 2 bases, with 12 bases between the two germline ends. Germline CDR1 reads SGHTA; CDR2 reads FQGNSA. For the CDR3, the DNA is TGTGCCAGCAGCCTGAGGGGTAGACAAGAGACCCAGTACTTC. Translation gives CASSLRGRQETQYF. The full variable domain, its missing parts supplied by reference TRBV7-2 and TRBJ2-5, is GAGVSQSPSNKVTEKGKDVELRCDPISGHTALYWYRQSLGQGLEFLIYFQGNSAPDKSGLPSDRFSAERTGGSVSTLTIQRTQQEDSAVYLCASSLRGRQETQYFGPGTRLLVL.

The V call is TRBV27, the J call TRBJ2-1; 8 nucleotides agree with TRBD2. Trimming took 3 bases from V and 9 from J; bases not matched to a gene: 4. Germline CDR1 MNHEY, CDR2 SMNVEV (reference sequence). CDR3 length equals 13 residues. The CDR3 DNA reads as TGTGCCAGCAGTTTCGGACGGGAGGGTGAGCAGTTCTTC. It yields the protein CASSFGREGEQFF.

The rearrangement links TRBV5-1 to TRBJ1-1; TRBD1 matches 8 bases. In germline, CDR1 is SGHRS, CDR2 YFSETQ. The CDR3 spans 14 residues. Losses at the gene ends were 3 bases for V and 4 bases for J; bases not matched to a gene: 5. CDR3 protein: CASSYRGFGTEAFF. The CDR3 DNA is TGCGCCAGCAGCTACAGGGGGTTCGGCACTGAAGCTTTCTTT.

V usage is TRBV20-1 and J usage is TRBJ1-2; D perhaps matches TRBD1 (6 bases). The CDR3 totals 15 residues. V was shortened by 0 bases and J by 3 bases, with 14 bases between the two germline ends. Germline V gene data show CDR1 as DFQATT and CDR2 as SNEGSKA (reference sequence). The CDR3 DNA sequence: TGCAGTGCTAGAGATCTGGGACAAGGGGACTATGGCTACACCTTC. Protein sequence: CSARDLGQGDYGYTF.

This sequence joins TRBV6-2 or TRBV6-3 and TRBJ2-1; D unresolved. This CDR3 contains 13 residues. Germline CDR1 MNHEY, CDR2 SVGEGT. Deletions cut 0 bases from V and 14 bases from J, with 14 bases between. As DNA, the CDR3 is TGTGCCAGCAGTTACTCCCTGGGCCCCTCAGAGTTCTTC. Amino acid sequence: CASSYSLGPSEFF.

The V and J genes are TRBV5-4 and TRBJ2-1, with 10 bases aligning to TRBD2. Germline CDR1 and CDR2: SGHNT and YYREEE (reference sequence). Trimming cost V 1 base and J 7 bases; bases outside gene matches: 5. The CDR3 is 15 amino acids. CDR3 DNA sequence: TGTGCCAGCAGCTTGAGCGGGGGGGCCGGTAATGAGCAGTTCTTC. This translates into CASSLSGGAGNEQFF.